This T cell receptor beta chain emerged from a study of shared clonotypes between healthy human individuals. The material for each subset, its genomic DNA, was split evenly across several immunoSEQ plates. The assay was immunoSEQ multiplex PCR, and TCRdb's table has in-frame clones only and misses some. The table includes 2.3 million or so clones, 90% to 95% detected once. V gave up 4 bases and J gave up 2 bases, with 10 bases separating them. The CDR3 has 13 residues. Germline V gene data show CDR1 as SGHNT and CDR2 as YYREEE (reference sequence). V and J are TRBV5-4 and TRBJ2-7, with D tentatively TRBD2 (5 bases). This clonotype was obtained from a young man in good health. Some clones in this sample may be carry-over from other donors' samples. The sequencing input was naive CD4+ T cells from PBMCs. The subset was: CD45RA+ positively selected. CDR3 in DNA: TGTGCCAGCAGCCTAAGGGAGACCTACGAGCAGTACTTC. This codes for CASSLRETYEQYF.